A single sample is the source of the 18 T cell receptor beta chains below, sequenced in a study of molecular identifiers for immune sequencing clone quantification listed by TCRdb under 2018. The library came from PCR. The sample was run on an Illumina HiSeq 4000. TCRdb trimmed the raw reads at Q25, called clones with MiXCR and kept productive beta chains. Every CDR3 protein is listed once, alongside the most common genes and DNA of its rows. For this sample there are about 640,000 distinct CDR3 sequences; about 20% appear just once. The top ten clonotypes cover roughly 0.9% of the sample. The source material was naive CD8+ T cells from blood, with Jurkat cell RNA spiked in. The cell subset or site label corresponds to: FACS-sorted CD8+CD4-CCR7+CD45RA+ naive T cells. The receptors shown here come from a human donor in good health. Some libraries in this study had Jurkat cell RNA spiked in.

The chain employs TRBV4-1 and TRBJ2-5; 9 bases map to TRBD2. V lost 0 bases and J lost 2; bases outside the gene matches: 4. The CDR3 runs 16 residues. Germline CDR1 is MGHRA and CDR2 is YSYEKL. The CDR3 sequence: CASSQDPSGGQETQYF. DNA of the CDR3: TGCGCCAGCAGCCAAGATCCCAGCGGGGGGCAAGAGACCCAGTACTTC.

Many counts were recorded for this clonotype. This chain links TRBV5-6 with TRBJ2-5, with 9 bases matching TRBD2. Germline values: CDR1 SGHDT, CDR2 YYEEEE. The ends lost 6 bases at V and 5 bases at J; junction bases unmatched: 5. The CDR3 has 13 residues. CDR3: CASKLAGTETQYF. DNA of the CDR3: TGTGCCAGCAAACTAGCGGGTACCGAGACCCAGTACTTC.

This clonotype was found a few times. The chain uses TRBV12-3 or TRBV12-4 and TRBJ2-5; 8 bases map to TRBD1. This CDR3 is built from 14 residues. Losses at the gene ends were 5 bases for V and 5 bases for J; bases not matched to a gene: 7. CDR3 nucleotides: TGTGCCAGCAGTAGGACAGGGTCTTTCGAGACCCAGTACTTC. Translated: CASSRTGSFETQYF.

Regarding this clonotype: A much larger clone is a single base away; this may be a read error. The chain combines TRBV4-1 with TRBJ1-1; D unresolved. CDR3 length: 15 residues. In germline, CDR1 is MGHRA, CDR2 YSYEKL. Trimming removed 4 bases from V and 0 bases from J, with 12 bases in between. CDR3 residues: CASSRTDIMNTEAFF. The DNA of the CDR3 is TGCGCCAGCAGCCGGACCGATATAATGAACACTGAAGCTTTCTTT.

This clonotype appeared many times. The J gene is TRBJ2-7, the V gene TRBV29-1, with 11 bases fitting TRBD2. Germline assignment: CDR1 SQVTM and CDR2 ANQGSEA. The ends lost 6 bases at V and 0 bases at J; junction bases unmatched: 7. This CDR3 is built from 15 residues. The CDR3 is CSVAGTSGSSYEQYF. CDR3 in DNA: TGCAGCGTCGCCGGGACTAGCGGTAGCTCCTACGAGCAGTACTTC.

V is TRBV7-9 and J is TRBJ2-5; 13 nucleotides agree with TRBD2. J gave up 1 base and V 7 bases, and 3 bases lay outside the gene matches. Germline V gives CDR1 SEHNR, CDR2 FQNEAQ (reference sequence). The CDR3 extends over 15 amino acids. CDR3 in DNA: TGTGCCAGCACCCGGACTAGCGGGGGCCAAGAGACCCAGTACTTC. Translated: CASTRTSGGQETQYF.

This clonotype was detected many times. The chain couples TRBV4-1 to TRBJ1-2, with 7 bases identical to TRBD1. The CDR3 extends over 16 amino acids. Germline V CDR1 and CDR2: MGHRA, YSYEKL. V lost 1 base to trimming and J lost 4 bases; unmatched junction nucleotides: 9. The CDR3 DNA reads as TGCGCCAGCAGCCAAGGACAGGGCTATCGGAGCTATGGCTACACCTTC. Protein: CASSQGQGYRSYGYTF.

A remark on this clonotype: Just one base apart from a much larger clone, this may be a read error. The genes are TRBV10-3 and TRBJ2-3, with 13 bases lining up with TRBD2. Germline-derived CDR1 and CDR2 are ENHRY and SYGVKD. V dropped 6 bases and J dropped 3; count of bases not matched to a gene: 15. CDR3 size: 19 residues. CDR3 protein: CAISHWTSGSHWGTDTQYF. The DNA for the CDR3 is TGTGCCATCAGCCACTGGACTAGCGGGAGTCATTGGGGGACAGATACGCAGTATTTT.

This clonotype was recorded only once. A far larger clone is a single base away, which makes a read error likely. This CDR3 fails to terminate in the conserved phenylalanine or tryptophan, so it likely reflects a read error. The rearrangement links TRBV6-6 to TRBJ1-1; a possible D gene is TRBD1 (5 bases). CDR3 size: 12 residues. Germline V CDR1 and CDR2: MNHNY, SVGAGI (reference sequence). Trimming left V 6 bases short and J 5 bases short, with 10 bases between. The CDR3 nucleotides read TGTGCCAGCAGGGGGGGTGGGACTGAAGCTTTCCTT. This codes for CASRGGGTEAFL.

This clonotype came up a few times. This chain connects TRBV7-9 to TRBJ2-2; no definite D call. The germline CDR1 and CDR2 sequences are SEHNR and FQNEAQ (reference sequence). Trimming stripped 5 bases from V and 4 bases from J, with 11 bases between. This CDR3 contains 14 residues. The CDR3 protein is CASSQTTGTGELFF. The CDR3 DNA follows: TGTGCCAGCAGCCAAACAACGGGCACCGGGGAGCTGTTTTTT.

V gene TRBV5-1 combines with J gene TRBJ2-1; D might be TRBD1 (6 bases). V was cut by 2 bases and J by 8 bases, with 17 bases left in between. The CDR3 totals 15 residues. CDR1 SGHRS and CDR2 YFSETQ come from the germline V gene. The CDR3 loop is CASSLGQPIVHEQFF. For the CDR3, the DNA is TGCGCCAGCAGCTTAGGACAGCCCATAGTCCATGAGCAGTTCTTC.

The table lists this clonotype with many counts. The V gene is TRBV4-1, the J gene TRBJ2-1; maybe TRBD2 (6 bases). Looked up from germline, CDR1 is MGHRA and CDR2 is YSYEKL. V was cut by 0 bases and J by 8 bases, with 11 bases left in between. CDR3 length equals 14 residues. CDR3 sequence reads: CASSQERLGDEQFF. In nucleotides, the CDR3 is TGCGCCAGCAGCCAAGAGAGACTAGGAGATGAGCAGTTCTTC.

Remarks on this clonotype: This sequence may be a read error, since a much larger clone differs from it by one base. This chain connects TRBV19 to TRBJ2-5, with 9 bases matching TRBD1. Germline CDR1 and CDR2: LNHDA and SQIVND (reference sequence). The CDR3 contains 13 residues. The DNA for the CDR3 is TGTGCCAGTAGGGACAGGGGCGAAGAGACCCAGCACTTC. Protein sequence: CASRDRGEETQHF.

This clonotype was observed at least ten times. J is TRBJ1-1 and V is TRBV12-3 or TRBV12-4; D may be TRBD1 (5 bases). This CDR3 comprises 11 residues. The V end lost 2 bases, the J end lost 11 bases, and 9 bases lay between the germline ends. The CDR3 is CASSLWDSAFF. In DNA, the CDR3 is TGTGCCAGCAGTTTATGGGACTCGGCTTTCTTT.

As regards this clonotype: Possible read error: a much larger clone is one base away. This chain joins TRBV19 and TRBJ1-6; the D is unclear. The CDR3 sequence is 15 residues long. Germline CDR1 is LNHDA and CDR2 is SQIVND (reference sequence). The CDR3 DNA reads as TGTACCAGTAGTAGCCGAGAGCCAAGAAATTCACCCCTCCACTTT. Encoded protein: CTSSSREPRNSPLHF.

This clonotype was recorded at least ten times. The genes are TRBV5-6 and TRBJ1-5; D possibly corresponds to TRBD1 (6 bases). Between the trimmed V and J ends, which lost 4 bases and 4 bases, there was a span of 21 bases. Germline V gives CDR1 SGHDT, CDR2 YYEEEE. The CDR3 totals 17 residues. The CDR3 region is CASSQSTIGGWNQPQHF. DNA of the CDR3: TGTGCCAGCAGCCAGAGCACGATTGGGGGCTGGAATCAGCCCCAGCATTTT.

The chain recombines TRBV12-3 or TRBV12-4 with TRBJ2-5, with D possibly being TRBD2 (6 bases). Trimming left V 7 bases short and J 4 bases short, with 19 bases between. The length of the CDR3 is 15 residues. The CDR3 protein is CASTLGLRGSETQYF. CDR3 DNA sequence: TGTGCCAGCACCTTGGGACTCCGGGGCTCAGAGACCCAGTACTTC.

This chain joins TRBV19 and TRBJ1-1; D is possibly TRBD1 (5 bases). This CDR3 spans 14 amino acids. Germline values: CDR1 LNHDA, CDR2 SQIVND (reference sequence). With 7 bases removed from V and 1 base from J, the gap between germline ends came to 13 bases. The CDR3 reads CASTAGLSNTEAFF. The CDR3 DNA sequence: TGTGCCAGTACCGCGGGACTTTCGAACACTGAAGCTTTCTTT.